These 27 T cell receptor beta chains were all obtained from the same sample, sequenced in a study of response to subunit inactivated influenza vaccine. MiXCR was run by TCRdb on the RT-PCR reads, yielding one entry per CDR3 protein. The sample lists around 790,000 distinct CDR3 sequences, 21% occurring once. Sequencing was performed on PBMCs from blood, taken 4 to 6 days after vaccination. Receptor source: a man over 45 who received an inactivated influenza vaccine.

The genes are TRBV29-1 and TRBJ2-7; D not resolved. The germline V and J ends were trimmed by 6 bases and 0 bases, with 15 bases remaining between them. The CDR3 has 14 amino acids. Germline CDR1 reads SQVTM; CDR2 reads ANQGSEA. The CDR3 nucleotides read TGCAGCGTCGTTGTAGGGATGGGCTCCTACGAGCAGTACTTC. This encodes CSVVVGMGSYEQYF.

The rearrangement links TRBV10-3 to TRBJ2-3; D perhaps matches TRBD2 (5 bases). The CDR3 extends over 14 amino acids. The germline V gene encodes CDR1 ENHRY and CDR2 SYGVKD. V shed 0 bases and J shed 6 bases, with 10 bases lying between them. CDR3 loop: CAISESTTWDTQYF. The CDR3 DNA sequence: TGTGCCATCAGTGAGTCGACTACCTGGGATACGCAGTATTTT.

V is TRBV2 and J is TRBJ2-3; a possible D gene is TRBD2 (5 bases). Trimming shortened V by 1 base and J by 2 bases, and 16 bases separated the two germline ends. Per germline, CDR1 SNHLY and CDR2 FYNNEI. The length of the CDR3 is 17 residues. The CDR3 nucleotides read TGTGCCAGCAGTGAAGGGGTCGGGGAACTTTTCACAGATACGCAGTATTTT. Its translation is CASSEGVGELFTDTQYF.

The V and J genes are TRBV20-1 and TRBJ1-2; no reliable D call. Deletions cut 0 bases from V and 8 bases from J, with 10 bases between. This CDR3 region has 12 residues. Germline CDR1 DFQATT, CDR2 SNEGSKA (reference sequence). CDR3 loop: CSARDRLRGYTF. DNA of the CDR3: TGCAGTGCTAGAGACAGGCTTCGAGGCTACACCTTC.

This clonotype has more than one count but fewer than ten. The rearrangement links TRBV7-9 to TRBJ1-1, with 7 bases lining up with TRBD1. V lost 1 base and J lost 7; bases outside the gene matches: 12. The CDR3 consists of 16 residues. Germline CDR1 and CDR2: SEHNR and FQNEAQ (reference sequence). The CDR3 region is CASSLEGALGMSEAFF. The CDR3 nucleotides read TGTGCCAGCAGCTTAGAGGGGGCGCTGGGGATGAGTGAAGCTTTCTTT. The full variable domain, completed using reference TRBV7-9 and TRBJ1-1, is DTGVSQNPRHKITKRGQNVTFRCDPISEHNRLYWYRQTLGQGPEFLTYFQNEAQLEKSRLLSDRFSAERPKGSFSTLEIQRTEQGDSAMYLCASSLEGALGMSEAFFGQGTRLTVV.

The chain carries TRBV20-1 and TRBJ2-3, with D possibly being TRBD2 (6 bases). With 4 bases removed from V and 7 bases from J, the gap between germline ends came to 21 bases. Germline lookup yields CDR1 DFQATT and CDR2 SNEGSKA (reference sequence). The CDR3 consists of 15 residues. CDR3 loop: CSANPRERPPYTQYF. CDR3 nucleotide sequence: TGCAGTGCTAACCCCCGGGAGCGACCCCCTTATACGCAGTATTTT.

The chain employs TRBV20-1 and TRBJ2-7, with 15 bases identical to TRBD2. Trimming removed 3 bases from V and 4 bases from J; junction bases left unmatched: 10. The germline V gene encodes CDR1 DFQATT and CDR2 SNEGSKA (reference sequence). This CDR3 is 17 amino acids long. Here the CDR3 DNA reads TGCAGTGCTAGCCACGGACTAGCGGGAGGGCCGGGGTACGAGCAGTACTTC. Its protein product is CSASHGLAGGPGYEQYF.

The rearrangement links TRBV20-1 to TRBJ2-7; no reliable D call. The germline V gene encodes CDR1 DFQATT and CDR2 SNEGSKA (reference sequence). CDR3 length equals 13 residues. The V end lost 2 bases, the J end lost 0 bases, and 8 bases lay between the germline ends. CDR3 nucleotides: TGCAGTGCTAGATGGGGTAACTCCTACGAGCAGTACTTC. It specifies CSARWGNSYEQYF.

V usage is TRBV5-4 and J usage is TRBJ2-1; 11 bases are shared with TRBD2. Trimming took 0 bases from V and 0 from J; bases not matched to a gene: 5. Germline CDR1 SGHNT, CDR2 YYREEE (reference sequence). This CDR3 region has 18 residues. Written as DNA, the CDR3 is TGTGCCAGCAGCTTGGAATCTAGCGGGGGGAGCTCCTACAATGAGCAGTTCTTC. Amino acid sequence: CASSLESSGGSSYNEQFF.

The V call is TRBV3-1, the J call TRBJ1-4, with TRBD1 matching 7 bases. The V and J ends lost 4 bases and 5 bases, in that order; junction bases with no gene match: 7. This CDR3 has 15 residues. The germline V gene has CDR1 LGHDT and CDR2 YNNKEL (reference sequence). CDR3: CASSRRQGWNEKLFF. The DNA of the CDR3 is TGTGCCAGCAGCCGCCGACAGGGCTGGAATGAAAAACTGTTTTTT.

The V and J genes are TRBV5-1 and TRBJ2-1, with D hard to call. This CDR3 contains 13 residues. Germline CDR1 SGHRS, CDR2 YFSETQ. The germline V and J ends were trimmed by 1 base and 4 bases, with 6 bases remaining between them. CDR3 protein: CASSLNGYNEQFF. The DNA for the CDR3 is TGCGCCAGCAGCTTGAACGGGTACAATGAGCAGTTCTTC.

The chain uses TRBV29-1 and TRBJ2-1, with TRBD2 matching over 10 bases. The CDR3 totals 13 residues. Germline values: CDR1 SQVTM, CDR2 ANQGSEA. J lost 8 bases, V lost 7 bases, and 8 bases had no gene match. CDR3 sequence (DNA): TGCAGCGGGGGACTAGCGATTATGGATGAGCAGTTCTTC. The encoded protein is CSGGLAIMDEQFF.

CDR3 in DNA: TGTGCCAGCAGTCCCTCGGCTAGCGGGAGGTACAATGAGCAGTTCTTC. Amino acids: CASSPSASGRYNEQFF. This chain joins TRBV12-3 or TRBV12-4 and TRBJ2-1, with TRBD2 matching over 11 bases. This CDR3 contains 16 residues. With V trimmed by 5 bases and J by 4 bases, 7 bases remained unmatched.

The rearrangement uses TRBV29-1 and TRBJ2-7; possibly TRBD2 for D (6 bases). The V gene's germline CDR1 is SQVTM and CDR2 ANQGSEA. This CDR3 spans 13 amino acids. The V end lost 5 bases, the J end lost 0 bases, and 11 bases lay between the germline ends. This CDR3 is CSVCGGSSYEQYF. CDR3 sequence (DNA): TGCAGCGTTTGTGGAGGGAGCTCCTACGAGCAGTACTTC.

This clonotype was found a few times. At one of its ends the junction is not consistent with the germline gene, which may arise from a read error. V and J are TRBV29-1 and TRBJ1-1; D is possibly TRBD1 (5 bases). Germline CDR1 reads SQVTM; CDR2 reads ANQGSEA. CDR3 length: 11 amino acids. The CDR3 DNA reads TGTGGGGGAGGGCAGAGGTCTGAAGCTTTCTTT. It is translated as CGGGQRSEAFF.

This clonotype was detected only a few times. The chain couples TRBV28 to TRBJ2-2; 13 bases fit TRBD2. CDR3 length: 20 residues. The ends lost 4 bases at V and 2 bases at J; junction bases unmatched: 13. The germline V gene has CDR1 MDHEN and CDR2 SYDVKM. The CDR3 sequence is CASSWEFRTSGSPNTGELFF. DNA of the CDR3: TGTGCCAGCAGTTGGGAGTTTAGGACTAGCGGGAGTCCCAACACCGGGGAGCTGTTTTTT.

This sequence joins TRBV6-2 or TRBV6-3 and TRBJ2-1; D gene uncertain. This CDR3 comprises 15 residues. Germline values: CDR1 MNHEY, CDR2 SVGEGT. V was shortened by 2 bases and J by 0 bases, with 8 bases between the two germline ends. As DNA, the CDR3 is TGTGCCAGCAGTTACCCAACGAGCTCCTACAATGAGCAGTTCTTC. It specifies CASSYPTSSYNEQFF.

This chain uses TRBV12-3 or TRBV12-4 with TRBJ1-6; D might be TRBD1 (5 bases). Trimming removed 4 bases at V and 8 bases at J, with 12 bases between. There are 14 residues in the CDR3. The CDR3 is CASSSIYRHSPLHF. In nucleotides, the CDR3 is TGTGCCAGCAGTTCGATTTACAGGCATTCACCCCTCCACTTT.

In its sample, this clonotype was seen a few times. The chain couples TRBV7-3 to TRBJ2-3; D is perhaps TRBD2 (7 bases). The germline V gene encodes CDR1 SGHTA and CDR2 FQGTGA. The V gene lost 3 bases and the J gene lost 1 base, with 11 bases spanning the gap. The CDR3 is 15 residues long. The CDR3 DNA sequence: TGTGCCAGCAGCTTTCAGGGGAGGGGCACAGATACGCAGTATTTT. Amino acid sequence: CASSFQGRGTDTQYF.

This clonotype was observed a handful of times. This chain links TRBV20-1 with TRBJ1-5; no definite D call. Germline CDR1 and CDR2: DFQATT and SNEGSKA (reference sequence). Trimming shortened V by 3 bases and J by 0 bases, and 21 bases separated the two germline ends. This CDR3 comprises 18 residues. The CDR3 spells CSARHQDRVKNSNQPQHF. CDR3 nucleotides: TGCAGTGCTAGGCATCAAGACCGTGTTAAAAATAGCAATCAGCCCCAGCATTTT.

The sample holds a few counts of this clonotype. The V call is TRBV3-1, the J call TRBJ2-2; a weak D match, TRBD2 (6 bases). CDR1 LGHDT and CDR2 YNNKEL come from the germline V gene (reference sequence). The CDR3 runs 15 residues. The V and J ends lost 6 bases and 0 bases respectively, with 11 bases between them. CDR3 in amino acids: CASRRLASNTGELFF. For the CDR3, the DNA is TGTGCCAGCAGGCGGCTAGCGTCGAACACCGGGGAGCTGTTTTTT.

This clonotype was counted at least ten times. V and J are TRBV5-1 and TRBJ2-4, with D maybe TRBD2 (6 bases). The CDR3 loop spans 14 amino acids. V lost 4 bases to trimming and J lost 8 bases, with 16 bases between them. Germline-derived CDR1 and CDR2 are SGHRS and YFSETQ. CDR3 sequence (DNA): TGCGCCAGCAGCCGGACTGGGGGGAGAGACATTCAGTACTTC. It specifies CASSRTGGRDIQYF.

The sample holds a few counts of this clonotype. This sequence joins TRBV9 and TRBJ2-3; D is perhaps TRBD2 (6 bases). Germline CDR1 SGDLS, CDR2 YYNGEE. The CDR3 length is 15 residues. V shed 0 bases and J shed 4 bases, with 12 bases lying between them. The CDR3 protein is CASSVDGGVADTQYF. CDR3 DNA sequence: TGTGCCAGCAGCGTAGACGGAGGGGTTGCAGATACGCAGTATTTT.

This clonotype came up a few times. The CDR3 DNA reads TGTGCCAGCAGTGAAAGGAGCATCAATGAGCAGTTCTTC. Protein: CASSERSINEQFF. V gene TRBV25-1 combines with J gene TRBJ2-1; D unresolved. The germline V and J ends were trimmed by 2 bases and 6 bases, with 8 bases remaining between them. From germline, CDR1 is MGHDK and CDR2 SYGVNS. This CDR3 region has 13 residues.

CDR3 DNA sequence: TGTGCCAGCAGCTTGTGGGTGAGCTCCTACGAGCAGTACTTC. Its translation: CASSLWVSSYEQYF. The V gene is TRBV7-6, the J gene TRBJ2-7; D unresolved. The CDR3 contains 14 residues. CDR1 SGHVS and CDR2 FNYEAQ come from the germline V gene. V was clipped by 3 bases and J by 0 bases, with 9 bases between them.

This clonotype was counted a few times. The chain carries TRBV7-9 and TRBJ2-7; TRBD2 might be the D (6 bases). V shed 1 base and J shed 7 bases, with 14 bases lying between them. The CDR3 contains 14 residues. CDR1 and CDR2 (germline): SEHNR, FQNEAQ (reference sequence). For the CDR3, the DNA is TGTGCCAGCAGCTTAGGGGGGAGGCTGGAGGAGCAGTACTTC. Translation: CASSLGGRLEEQYF.

This clonotype came up many times. The chain combines TRBV6-2 or TRBV6-3 with TRBJ1-1; possible D gene TRBD1, 6 bases. The CDR3 consists of 16 residues. V was trimmed by 6 bases and J by 7 bases, leaving 24 bases between them. CDR1 is MNHEY and CDR2 is SVGEGT in the germline V gene. The CDR3, as DNA: TGTGCCAGCAGAGCACCCACAGGGACCGGGCCCCGTGAAGCTTTCTTT. Amino acids: CASRAPTGTGPREAFF.